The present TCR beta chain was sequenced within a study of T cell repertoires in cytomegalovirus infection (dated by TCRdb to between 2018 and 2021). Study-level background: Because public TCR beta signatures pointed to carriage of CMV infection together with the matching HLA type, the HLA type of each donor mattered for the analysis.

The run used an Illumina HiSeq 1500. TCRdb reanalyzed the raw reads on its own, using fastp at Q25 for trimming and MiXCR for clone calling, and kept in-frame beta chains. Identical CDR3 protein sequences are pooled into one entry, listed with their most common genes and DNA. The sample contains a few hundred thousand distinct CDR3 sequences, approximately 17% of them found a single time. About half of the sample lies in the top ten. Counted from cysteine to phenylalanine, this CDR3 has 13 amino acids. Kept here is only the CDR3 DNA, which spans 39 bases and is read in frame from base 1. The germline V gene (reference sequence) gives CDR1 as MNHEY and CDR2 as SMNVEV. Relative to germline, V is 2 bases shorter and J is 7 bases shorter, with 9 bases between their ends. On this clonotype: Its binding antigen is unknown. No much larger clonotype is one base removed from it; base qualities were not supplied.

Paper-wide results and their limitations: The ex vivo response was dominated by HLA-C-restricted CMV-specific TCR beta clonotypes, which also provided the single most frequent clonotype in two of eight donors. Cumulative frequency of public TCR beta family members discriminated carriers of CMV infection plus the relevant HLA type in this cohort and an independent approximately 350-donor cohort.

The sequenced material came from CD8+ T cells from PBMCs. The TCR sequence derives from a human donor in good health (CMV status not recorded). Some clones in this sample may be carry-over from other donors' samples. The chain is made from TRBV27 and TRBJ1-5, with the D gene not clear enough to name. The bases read TGTGCCAGCAGTTTAATGAGTACGCAGCCCCAGCATTTT. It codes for CASSLMSTQPQHF.